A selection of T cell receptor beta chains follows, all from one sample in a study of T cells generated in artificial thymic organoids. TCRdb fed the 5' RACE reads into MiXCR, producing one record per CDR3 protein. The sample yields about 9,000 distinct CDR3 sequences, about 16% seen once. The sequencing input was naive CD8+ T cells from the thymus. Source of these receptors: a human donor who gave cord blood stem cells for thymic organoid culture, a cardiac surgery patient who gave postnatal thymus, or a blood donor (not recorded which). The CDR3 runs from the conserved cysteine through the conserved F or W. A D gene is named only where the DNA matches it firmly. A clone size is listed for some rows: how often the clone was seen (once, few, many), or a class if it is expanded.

cdr3_aa: CASSQDQGLAGISYEQYF
cdr3_nt: TGCGCCAGCAGCCAAGATCAAGGACTAGCGGGGATCTCCTACGAGCAGTACTTC
clone_size: -
j_call: TRBJ2-7
v_call: TRBV4-1
d_call: TRBD2

cdr3_aa: CASTAPRGSGNTIYF
cdr3_nt: TGTGCCAGCACCGCCCCCAGAGGCTCTGGAAACACCATATATTTT
clone_size: -
j_call: TRBJ1-3
v_call: TRBV12-3/TRBV12-4
d_call: -

cdr3_aa: CSAPGLWHNEQFF
cdr3_nt: TGCAGTGCCCCGGGACTATGGCACAATGAGCAGTTCTTC
clone_size: medium-sized
j_call: TRBJ2-1
v_call: TRBV20-1
d_call: TRBD2

cdr3_aa: CASSGQTTSRQETQYF
cdr3_nt: TGCGCCAGCAGCGGCCAAACAACAAGCAGACAAGAGACCCAGTACTTC
clone_size: -
j_call: TRBJ2-5
v_call: TRBV5-1
d_call: -

cdr3_aa: CASSLGLTSSYNEQFF
cdr3_nt: TGTGCCAGCAGCTTGGGTCTGACAAGCTCCTACAATGAGCAGTTCTTC
clone_size: many
j_call: TRBJ2-1
v_call: TRBV5-5
d_call: -

cdr3_aa: CASSRDPRETQYF
cdr3_nt: TGTGCCAGCAGTCGGGACCCCAGGGAGACCCAGTACTTC
clone_size: medium-sized
j_call: TRBJ2-5
v_call: TRBV27
d_call: -

cdr3_aa: CASSPTEAFF
cdr3_nt: TGTGCCAGCAGTCCGACCGAGGCTTTCTTT
clone_size: -
j_call: TRBJ1-1
v_call: TRBV12-3/TRBV12-4
d_call: -

cdr3_aa: CASSLYPIVSEVTYEQYF
cdr3_nt: TGTGCCAGCAGTTTATACCCTATTGTTAGCGAGGTGACCTACGAGCAGTACTTC
clone_size: many
j_call: TRBJ2-7
v_call: TRBV28
d_call: -

cdr3_aa: CASSSGRAGTDTQYF
cdr3_nt: TGCGCCAGCTCTAGCGGGAGGGCCGGGACAGATACGCAGTATTTT
clone_size: medium-sized
j_call: TRBJ2-3
v_call: TRBV4-1
d_call: TRBD2

cdr3_aa: CASSLWGSGANVLTF
cdr3_nt: TGTGCCAGCAGCTTATGGGGCTCTGGGGCCAACGTCCTGACTTTC
clone_size: few
j_call: TRBJ2-6
v_call: TRBV5-6
d_call: -

cdr3_aa: CSARQIDTNTGELFF
cdr3_nt: TGCAGTGCCAGACAAATTGACACGAACACCGGGGAGCTGTTTTTT
clone_size: many
j_call: TRBJ2-2
v_call: TRBV20-1
d_call: -

cdr3_aa: CSAKASARNTGELFF
cdr3_nt: TGCAGTGCCAAGGCTAGCGCCAGAAACACCGGGGAGCTGTTTTTT
clone_size: medium-sized
j_call: TRBJ2-2
v_call: TRBV20-1
d_call: -

cdr3_aa: CASSQGSQTSVYYEQYF
cdr3_nt: TGCGCCAGCAGCCAAGGCTCCCAGACTAGCGTCTACTACGAGCAGTACTTC
clone_size: -
j_call: TRBJ2-7
v_call: TRBV4-1
d_call: TRBD2

cdr3_aa: CASSFASSTDTQYF
cdr3_nt: TGTGCCAGCAGTTTCGCCTCAAGCACAGATACGCAGTATTTT
clone_size: many
j_call: TRBJ2-3
v_call: TRBV27
d_call: -

cdr3_aa: CATSTGTTEAFF
cdr3_nt: TGTGCCACCAGCACCGGGACAACTGAAGCTTTCTTT
clone_size: medium-sized
j_call: TRBJ1-1
v_call: TRBV15
d_call: -

cdr3_aa: CASSHRRGSYNEQFF
cdr3_nt: TGCGCCAGCAGCCATAGACGGGGGTCCTACAATGAGCAGTTCTTC
clone_size: few
j_call: TRBJ2-1
v_call: TRBV4-3
d_call: -

cdr3_aa: CASSGVTNEQFF
cdr3_nt: TGTGCCAGCAGCGGAGTGACCAATGAGCAGTTCTTC
clone_size: many
j_call: TRBJ2-1
v_call: TRBV6-1
d_call: -

cdr3_aa: CASSRLISRVSYNEQFF
cdr3_nt: TGTGCCAGCAGCCGACTCATTTCCAGGGTCTCCTACAATGAGCAGTTCTTC
clone_size: few
j_call: TRBJ2-1
v_call: TRBV12-3/TRBV12-4
d_call: -

cdr3_aa: CASSQGTGRQPQHF
cdr3_nt: TGCGCCAGCAGCCAAGGGACAGGGAGACAGCCCCAGCATTTT
clone_size: medium-sized
j_call: TRBJ1-5
v_call: TRBV4-3
d_call: TRBD1

cdr3_aa: CSASHPDSLGLYEQYF
cdr3_nt: TGCAGTGCTAGCCACCCCGACAGTTTGGGACTCTACGAGCAGTACTTC
clone_size: few
j_call: TRBJ2-7
v_call: TRBV20-1
d_call: -

cdr3_aa: CATTSPSDYGYTF
cdr3_nt: TGTGCCACCACCAGCCCCTCCGACTATGGCTACACCTTC
clone_size: medium-sized
j_call: TRBJ1-2
v_call: TRBV15
d_call: -

cdr3_aa: CASSTRWGAGANVLTF
cdr3_nt: TGTGCCAGCTCGACTAGGTGGGGGGCTGGGGCCAACGTCCTGACTTTC
clone_size: medium-sized
j_call: TRBJ2-6
v_call: TRBV27
d_call: -

cdr3_aa: CASLSPRGRMGTEAFF
cdr3_nt: TGTGCCAGCCTAAGTCCTAGGGGACGTATGGGCACTGAAGCTTTCTTT
clone_size: medium-sized
j_call: TRBJ1-1
v_call: TRBV7-9
d_call: -